The 7 T cell receptor beta chains reported below all come from one sample, sequenced in a study of blood T cell repertoires in COVID-19. Measured with immunoSEQ multiplex PCR; TCRdb has only the in-frame clones, and not every one. This repertoire shows hundreds of thousands of clones, 85% to 90% found once; its top ten account for about 6%. The sample taken for sequencing was peripheral blood. The receptors originated from a woman aged 50 to 60 with COVID-19, enrolled during active disease.

The rearrangement links TRBV7-9 to TRBJ2-3; tentative D call: TRBD2 (5 bases). Per the germline V gene, CDR1 is SEHNR and CDR2 is FQNEAQ (reference sequence). The CDR3 contains 13 residues. V lost 5 bases, J lost 6 bases, and 12 bases lay in between. DNA of the CDR3: TGTGCCAGCAGCCCGGAGGCGGCGGATACGCAGTATTTT. Amino acids: CASSPEAADTQYF.

This clone occurred a few times. The genes are TRBV4-1 and TRBJ2-7; weak D call: TRBD2 (6 bases). This CDR3 is built from 15 residues. Germline V gives CDR1 MGHRA, CDR2 YSYEKL. The V gene lost 4 bases and the J gene lost 2 bases, with 15 bases spanning the gap. In DNA form, the CDR3 reads TGCGCCAGCAGCCCGGGGGAGAGGTATACCTACGAGCAGTACTTC. Protein: CASSPGERYTYEQYF.

The chain recombines TRBV18 with TRBJ1-1; a possible D gene is TRBD1 (5 bases). The CDR3 contains 13 residues. Germline V gives CDR1 KGHSH, CDR2 LQKENI. V was clipped by 2 bases and J by 8 bases, with 12 bases between them. In DNA, the CDR3 is TGTGCCAGCTCACCATTAGGGGCCGAAGAAGCTTTCTTT. Protein: CASSPLGAEEAFF. Supplemented by reference TRBV18 and TRBJ1-1, the full variable domain reads NAGVMQNPRHLVRRRGQEARLRCSPMKGHSHVYWYRQLPEEGLKFMVYLQKENIIDESGMPKERFSAEFPKEGPSILRIQQVVRGDSAAYFCASSPLGAEEAFFGQGTRLTVV.

The CDR3 loop reads CASSPGGNRGYYNEQFF. The DNA of the CDR3 is TGTGCCAGCAGCCCTGGCGGGAACAGGGGCTACTACAATGAGCAGTTCTTC. This chain links TRBV2 with TRBJ2-1, with D perhaps TRBD1 (7 bases). The CDR3 covers 17 residues. V was pared by 6 bases and J by 3 bases, with 21 bases between. CDR1 is SNHLY, CDR2 FYNNEI, per germline.

V gene TRBV29-1 combines with J gene TRBJ1-2; 8 bases align to TRBD1. Germline loops: CDR1 SQVTM, CDR2 ANQGSEA. This CDR3 region has 14 residues. V shed 1 base, J shed 2 bases, and the junction held 3 bases outside the gene matches. The CDR3 coding sequence is TGCAGCGTTGAAGCAGGGGGCATGAACTATGGCTACACCTTC. This codes for CSVEAGGMNYGYTF. The full variable domain, its missing parts supplied by reference TRBV29-1 and TRBJ1-2, is SAVISQKPSRDICQRGTSLTIQCQVDSQVTMMFWYRQQPGQSLTLIATANQGSEATYESGFVIDKFPISRPNLTFSTLTVSNMSPEDSSIYLCSVEAGGMNYGYTFGSGTRLTVV.

The genes are TRBV11-3 and TRBJ1-6; 9 bases are shared with TRBD1. This CDR3 is built from 15 residues. V lost 5 bases, J lost 6 bases, and 5 bases stayed unmatched. Germline loops: CDR1 SGHNT, CDR2 YENEEA. The CDR3 loop is CASSPTGGGNSPLHF. For the CDR3, the DNA is TGTGCCAGCAGCCCGACAGGGGGTGGTAATTCACCCCTCCACTTT.

V usage is TRBV3-1 (or the pseudogene TRBV3-2) and J usage is TRBJ2-3, with D unclear. The germline V and J ends were trimmed by 2 bases and 0 bases, with 18 bases remaining between them. Germline CDR1 and CDR2: LGHDT and YNNKEL (reference sequence). CDR3 length: 18 amino acids. The CDR3 loop is CASSQLRPAQSSTDTQYF. The CDR3 DNA follows: TGTGCCAGCAGCCAATTGCGCCCAGCGCAGTCAAGCACAGATACGCAGTATTTT.